Presented here are 25 T cell receptor beta chains from one specimen sequenced in a study of cytomegalovirus exposure and HLA in healthy donors. Both 60 Vbeta primers and 13 Jbeta primers went into the PCR. Using immunoSEQ multiplex PCR, the repertoire was profiled, and TCRdb retains in-frame clones only, with some absent. The top ten clones hold 4.5% to 6% of a sample with 240,000 or so clones, 82% of them seen once. Sequenced: PBMCs. The source is a middle-aged woman in good health and CMV-seropositive.

This chain joins TRBV5-6 and TRBJ1-2; TRBD1 might be the D (5 bases). Germline V CDR1 and CDR2: SGHDT, YYEEEE. CDR3 length equals 14 residues. Between the trimmed V and J ends, which lost 2 bases and 3 bases, there was a span of 11 bases. As DNA, the CDR3 is TGTGCCAGCAGCTTCAGCAGGGTTTACTATGGCTACACCTTC. It translates to CASSFSRVYYGYTF.

This clone was found once. The chain couples TRBV9 to TRBJ2-2, with D maybe TRBD1 (6 bases). The CDR3 has 16 residues. Germline lookup yields CDR1 SGDLS and CDR2 YYNGEE. V was trimmed by 0 bases and J by 5 bases, leaving 14 bases between them. This CDR3 is CASSVDPGAQTGELFF. The CDR3 DNA sequence: TGTGCCAGCAGCGTAGATCCAGGGGCGCAAACCGGGGAGCTGTTTTTT.

The chain couples TRBV5-1 to TRBJ2-7; 8 bases line up with TRBD2. There are 15 residues in the CDR3. Trimming removed 0 bases from V and 2 bases from J; junction bases left unmatched: 4. In germline, CDR1 is SGHRS, CDR2 YFSETQ. CDR3 sequence reads: CASSLGSGITYEQYF. The CDR3 nucleotides are TGCGCCAGCAGCTTGGGTAGCGGGATCACCTACGAGCAGTACTTC.

The chain uses TRBV7-8 and TRBJ1-1; unclear D gene. This CDR3 is 15 amino acids long. Per germline, CDR1 SGHVS and CDR2 FQNEAQ. The V and J ends lost 0 bases and 3 bases respectively, with 11 bases between them. The CDR3, as DNA: TGTGCCAGCAGCTTAGCCTACCGGGGTCACACTGAAGCTTTCTTT. It is translated as CASSLAYRGHTEAFF.

This chain uses TRBV4-3 with TRBJ1-3, with D unclear. V was cut by 1 base and J by 8 bases, with 15 bases left in between. CDR3 size: 15 residues. Per the germline V gene, CDR1 is LGHNA and CDR2 is YSLEER. The CDR3, as DNA: TGCGCCAGCAGCCAAGGAGTGCAGGTCCACCACACCATATATTTT. Its translation is CASSQGVQVHHTIYF.

This clone was counted a few times. The chain recombines TRBV11-3 with TRBJ2-1, with 12 bases matching TRBD2. The trim removed 2 bases at V and 4 bases at J, leaving 0 bases unmatched. Per germline, CDR1 SGHNT and CDR2 YENEEA. CDR3 length: 15 amino acids. CDR3 coding DNA: TGTGCCAGCAGCTTAACTAGCGGGGGGTACAATGAGCAGTTCTTC. Amino acid sequence: CASSLTSGGYNEQFF.

This chain's CDR3 is CASSMGQAGIYGYTF. Here the CDR3 DNA reads TGTGCCAGTAGTATGGGACAGGCTGGAATTTATGGCTACACCTTC. This chain uses TRBV19 with TRBJ1-2; 8 positions agree with TRBD1. Germline CDR1 is LNHDA and CDR2 is SQIVND (reference sequence). V lost 3 bases and J lost 5; bases outside the gene matches: 8. The CDR3 has 15 amino acids.

J is TRBJ2-2 and V is TRBV5-1; 12 nucleotides agree with TRBD2. J was trimmed by 1 base and V by 1 base; bases with no gene match: 8. The CDR3 extends over 19 amino acids. Germline V gives CDR1 SGHRS, CDR2 YFSETQ. CDR3 loop: CASSLRSSGGAGNTGELFF. The CDR3 DNA is TGCGCCAGCAGCTTGAGATCTAGCGGGGGGGCCGGGAACACCGGGGAGCTGTTTTTT.

This clone appeared a single time. The chain couples TRBV12-1 to TRBJ1-1; TRBD1, the table's D call, was not compared with the DNA. TRBV12-1 is labeled a pseudogene. The length of the CDR3 is 14 residues. DNA for the CDR3: TGTGCCAGCAGGGGAAGACAGTCAAGAACTGAAGCTTTCTTT. Amino acids: CASRGRQSRTEAFF.

The chain joins TRBV6-5 to TRBJ1-2; D unclear. V shed 0 bases and J shed 4 bases, with 6 bases lying between them. The germline gives CDR1 MNHEY, CDR2 SVGAGI. The CDR3 extends over 13 amino acids. The chain's CDR3 is CASSYSFSYGYTF. DNA for the CDR3: TGTGCCAGCAGTTACTCCTTCAGCTATGGCTACACCTTC.

The genes are TRBV7-7 and TRBJ1-6, with 10 bases that match TRBD1. Germline V gene lookup returns CDR1 SSHAT and CDR2 FNYEAQ (reference sequence). The CDR3 totals 15 residues. V was pared by 3 bases and J by 5 bases, with 1 base of the junction left unmatched. The CDR3 region is CASSLGTGDNSPLHF. The CDR3 bases are TGTGCCAGCAGCTTGGGGACAGGGGATAATTCACCCCTCCACTTT.

This clone was counted between two and nine times. The chain carries TRBV7-3 and TRBJ2-1; TRBD2 matches 8 bases. The CDR3 runs to 14 residues. Germline CDR1 reads SGHTA; CDR2 reads FQGTGA. V was pared by 4 bases and J by 5 bases, with 4 bases of the junction left unmatched. The CDR3 sequence: CASSSVSGNNEQFF. The CDR3, as DNA: TGTGCCAGCAGCTCCGTTAGCGGGAACAATGAGCAGTTCTTC.

J is TRBJ1-4 and V is TRBV6-6; D gene ambiguous. This CDR3 has 16 residues. V shed 5 bases and J shed 3 bases, with 16 bases lying between them. Germline loops: CDR1 MNHNY, CDR2 SVGAGI (reference sequence). CDR3 sequence (DNA): TGTGCCAGCAGTCGTCAGACCCCCGGGGCTAATGAAAAACTGTTTTTT. It yields the protein CASSRQTPGANEKLFF.

The genes are TRBV5-5 and TRBJ1-2; the match to TRBD1 covers 7 bases. Germline CDR1 reads SGHKS; CDR2 reads YYEKEE (reference sequence). V dropped 1 base and J dropped 0; count of bases not matched to a gene: 3. CDR3 size: 15 residues. The CDR3 sequence is CASSLLQGANYGYTF. In DNA form, the CDR3 reads TGTGCCAGCAGCTTGCTCCAGGGGGCTAACTATGGCTACACCTTC.

V and J are TRBV27 and TRBJ2-3, with a possible D match to TRBD1 (6 bases). The ends were cut back, 4 bases at V and 5 bases at J, with 19 bases in the middle. This CDR3 has 16 amino acids. Germline V lookup: CDR1 MNHEY, CDR2 SMNVEV (reference sequence). The DNA for the CDR3 is TGTGCCAGCAGTTCCCTTGGTACAGGGCCAAGAGATACGCAGTATTTT. The encoded protein is CASSSLGTGPRDTQYF.

The chain employs TRBV14 and TRBJ2-5; weak D call: TRBD2 (5 bases). This CDR3 region has 13 residues. Trimming left V 8 bases short and J 1 base short, with 11 bases between. CDR1 is SGHDN, CDR2 FVKESK, per germline. This CDR3 is CASGRLFQETQYF. DNA for the CDR3: TGTGCCAGCGGGAGACTATTCCAAGAGACCCAGTACTTC.

The J gene is TRBJ1-1, the V gene TRBV30, with 9 bases aligning to TRBD1. There are 11 residues in the CDR3. Looked up from germline, CDR1 is GTSNPN and CDR2 is SVGIG (reference sequence). The V segment lost 2 bases and the J segment 12 bases; nucleotides outside the gene matches: 4. The CDR3 bases are TGTGCCTGGAGTTCCGGGACAGGGTCTTTCTTT. It is translated as CAWSSGTGSFF.

The chain is built from TRBV7-9 and TRBJ2-7, with D unresolved. The CDR3 sequence is 13 residues long. V lost 3 bases and J 0 bases, leaving 6 bases between the germline ends. CDR1 and CDR2 (germline): SEHNR, FQNEAQ (reference sequence). The CDR3 sequence is CASSFGSSYEQYF. The CDR3 coding sequence is TGTGCCAGCAGCTTCGGGTCCTCCTACGAGCAGTACTTC. Variable domain in full (rest from reference TRBV7-9 and TRBJ2-7): DTGVSQNPRHKITKRGQNVTFRCDPISEHNRLYWYRQTLGQGPEFLTYFQNEAQLEKSRLLSDRFSAERPKGSFSTLEIQRTEQGDSAMYLCASSFGSSYEQYFGPGTRLTVT.

There are a few counts of this clone. This chain connects TRBV7-9 to TRBJ2-3; TRBD2 aligns across 12 bases. Germline CDR1 is SEHNR and CDR2 is FQNEAQ (reference sequence). J gave up 4 bases and V 5 bases, and 4 bases lay outside the gene matches. There are 15 residues in the CDR3. The CDR3 bases are TGTGCCAGCAGCCAACTAGCGGGGGGCCCAGATACGCAGTATTTT. Amino acids: CASSQLAGGPDTQYF.

The CDR3 sequence is CASSSIKDIYLQNTEAFF. The DNA of the CDR3 is TGTGCCAGCAGCTCAATTAAGGACATTTACCTACAGAACACTGAAGCTTTCTTT. This chain connects TRBV7-9 to TRBJ1-1; a weak D match, TRBD1 (5 bases). CDR1 and CDR2 (germline): SEHNR, FQNEAQ (reference sequence). The length of the CDR3 is 18 residues. V lost 4 bases and J lost 1, with 22 bases in between.

Concerning this clone: The sample holds other DNA sequences that translate to the same CDR3. The V gene is TRBV27, the J gene TRBJ1-6, with TRBD1 matching over 9 bases. This CDR3 has 13 amino acids. J was trimmed by 12 bases and V by 7 bases; bases with no gene match: 7. The germline gives CDR1 MNHEY, CDR2 SMNVEV (reference sequence). CDR3 bases: TGTGCCAGCACCCCTGGACAGGGGCTACCCCTCCACTTT. Its translation: CASTPGQGLPLHF.

This clone was counted a few times. The DNA is omitted, as the CDR3 cannot be located on it reliably, and the CDR3 follows TCRdb's listing. J is TRBJ2-3 and V is TRBV2; the table's D call of TRBD1 was not tested on the DNA. Ends included, the CDR3 has 14 residues. Per the germline V gene, CDR1 is SNHLY and CDR2 is FYNNEI. CDR3 protein: CARQTASSILAQDF.

The chain links TRBV18 to TRBJ2-7; D may be TRBD2 (6 bases). CDR1 is KGHSH and CDR2 is LQKENI in the germline V gene. The CDR3 runs 15 residues. Trimming took 0 bases from V and 1 from J, leaving 10 bases between them. CDR3 bases: TGTGCCAGCTCACCACCGGGGGGTACGTCCTACGAGCAGTACTTC. It encodes CASSPPGGTSYEQYF.

V is TRBV5-4 and J is TRBJ1-6; 8 bases line up with TRBD1. The CDR3 has 17 residues. V lost 4 bases, J lost 0 bases, and 6 bases stayed unmatched. CDR1 SGHNT and CDR2 YYREEE come from the germline V gene (reference sequence). CDR3 bases: TGTGCCAGCAGCCCGACAGGGGCACACTCCTATAATTCACCCCTCCACTTT. Protein product: CASSPTGAHSYNSPLHF.

The chain joins TRBV6-5 to TRBJ2-4; 8 bases agree with TRBD2. The CDR3 loop spans 16 amino acids. CDR1 is MNHEY and CDR2 is SVGAGI in the germline V gene. With 2 bases clipped from V and 0 bases from J, the junction kept 3 bases outside the gene matches. The CDR3 DNA follows: TGTGCCAGCAGTTACCGAAGCGGGGGAGCCAAAAACATTCAGTACTTC. Amino acid sequence: CASSYRSGGAKNIQYF.